The present T cell receptor beta chain was sequenced within a study of blood T cell repertoires in COVID-19. Study information: Acute and convalescent COVID-19 specimens originated in the United States, Italy and Spain. Sources were T cells, B-cell-depleted T cells, or PBMCs; the material itself was cDNA or gDNA.

In the case of this clone: At the DNA level, this CDR3 is encoded by other sequences in the same sample as well.

The authors' processing: For nucleated cells, counts were estimated from reference gene primer amplification. Method: immunoSEQ multiplex PCR; TCRdb's copy keeps in-frame clones and lacks some. V, J and clone size are those of that table, while D and trimming were read from the DNA. The sample shows around 500,000 clones, 70% to 90% of them seen only once. V dropped 5 bases and J dropped 0; count of bases not matched to a gene: 4. This CDR3 region has 14 residues. CDR1 and CDR2 (germline): SGHTA, FQGNSA. The chain recombines TRBV7-2 with TRBJ2-7; 7 bases fit TRBD1. The sequence came from a human donor in a cohort sampled during active COVID-19. What was sequenced was peripheral blood. The CDR3 loop reads CASSQDRVSYEQYF. CDR3 bases: TGTGCCAGCAGCCAAGACAGGGTCTCCTACGAGCAGTACTTC.